This entry lists 20 T cell receptor beta chains sequenced from one sample in a study of T cell responses to AZD1222 COVID-19 vaccine. Method: immunoSEQ multiplex PCR; TCRdb's copy keeps in-frame clones and lacks some. The sample holds 140,000 to 150,000 clones; about 93% are singletons and the top ten take approximately 3%. The sequencing here drew on peripheral blood, taken on day 0 of MenACWY control vaccination. The receptors were gathered from an adult in good health.

J is TRBJ2-1 and V is TRBV21-1. TRBV21-1 is labeled a pseudogene. The CDR3 totals 17 residues. The CDR3 DNA is TGTGCCAGCAGCAAAGGGCCTCTAGGGTCCTCCTACAATGAGCAGTTCTTC. Its protein product is CASSKGPLGSSYNEQFF.

This clone was counted only a few times. The J gene is TRBJ2-2, the V gene TRBV7-8; D not certain. Per germline, CDR1 SGHVS and CDR2 FQNEAQ. The CDR3 consists of 13 residues. V was clipped by 1 base and J by 3 bases, with 3 bases between them. The CDR3, as DNA: TGTGCCAGCAGCTTAGTTGACACCGGGGAGCTGTTTTTT. Its protein product is CASSLVDTGELFF.

The V gene is TRBV2, the J gene TRBJ2-2; 8 bases map to TRBD1. Germline CDR1 SNHLY, CDR2 FYNNEI. V lost 4 bases to trimming and J lost 1 base; unmatched junction nucleotides: 5. The CDR3 covers 16 residues. CDR3 protein: CASSGRTGQNTGELFF. In nucleotides, the CDR3 is TGTGCCAGCAGTGGCCGGACAGGGCAGAACACCGGGGAGCTGTTTTTT.

V is TRBV12-3 or TRBV12-4 and J is TRBJ1-1; possible D gene TRBD1, 5 bases. CDR3 length: 13 amino acids. The V end was cut by 5 bases, the J end by 4 bases, with 11 bases between. CDR3 loop: CASSGTGSTEAFF. As DNA, the CDR3 is TGTGCCAGCAGTGGAACAGGCAGCACTGAAGCTTTCTTT.

The chain joins TRBV7-2 to TRBJ2-1; D gene ambiguous. The ends were cut back, 5 bases at V and 5 bases at J, with 19 bases in the middle. The germline V gene has CDR1 SGHTA and CDR2 FQGNSA. There are 16 residues in the CDR3. The CDR3 region has the DNA TGTGCCAGCAGCCCATTCTCGGGCCTCCTAAACAATGAGCAGTTCTTC. Translated, it gives CASSPFSGLLNNEQFF. The whole variable domain, remainder taken from reference TRBV7-2 and TRBJ2-1, is GAGVSQSPSNKVTEKGKDVELRCDPISGHTALYWYRQSLGQGLEFLIYFQGNSAPDKSGLPSDRFSAERTGGSVSTLTIQRTQQEDSAVYLCASSPFSGLLNNEQFFGPGTRLTVL.

The J gene is TRBJ2-1, the V gene TRBV6-5; TRBD1 matches at 7 bases. The CDR3 is 13 amino acids. V lost 6 bases, J lost 6 bases, and 5 bases stayed unmatched. Germline V gene sequence: CDR1 MNHEY, CDR2 SVGAGI. CDR3 in amino acids: CASSTTGSNEQFF. In nucleotides, the CDR3 is TGTGCCAGCAGCACGACAGGGAGCAATGAGCAGTTCTTC.

This chain connects TRBV2 to TRBJ2-7, with D maybe TRBD1 (6 bases). Trimming removed 7 bases from V and 3 bases from J, with 10 bases in between. The CDR3 is made up of 12 amino acids. In germline, CDR1 is SNHLY, CDR2 FYNNEI. CDR3 bases: TGTGCCAGCACCCGACAGGACTACGAGCAGTACTTC. Amino acid sequence: CASTRQDYEQYF.

The chain uses TRBV28 and TRBJ2-7; 7 bases are a match to TRBD1. The V segment lost 8 bases and the J segment 3 bases; nucleotides outside the gene matches: 4. Germline loops: CDR1 MDHEN, CDR2 SYDVKM. The CDR3 contains 12 residues. The CDR3 is CASGTVYYEQYF. The CDR3 nucleotides read TGTGCCAGCGGGACAGTATACTACGAGCAGTACTTC.

V usage is TRBV7-2 and J usage is TRBJ1-4; no firm D call. V was shortened by 5 bases and J by 8 bases, with 12 bases between the two germline ends. Germline V lookup: CDR1 SGHTA, CDR2 FQGNSA. CDR3 length: 13 residues. The CDR3 sequence: CASSPRAGEKLFF. The CDR3, as DNA: TGTGCCAGCAGCCCCCGGGCGGGGGAAAAACTGTTTTTT.

The chain carries TRBV10-1 and TRBJ2-2; D may be TRBD2 (6 bases). Looked up from germline, CDR1 is WNHNN and CDR2 is SYGVQD (reference sequence). The CDR3 consists of 17 residues. V was clipped by 4 bases and J by 0 bases, with 15 bases between them. The CDR3 reads CASSGDWGQSNTGELFF. As DNA, the CDR3 is TGCGCCAGCAGTGGGGACTGGGGCCAGTCGAACACCGGGGAGCTGTTTTTT.

This rearrangement joins TRBV19 to TRBJ2-5; no clear D gene. Trimming stripped 4 bases from V and 0 bases from J, with 9 bases between. Germline loops: CDR1 LNHDA, CDR2 SQIVND (reference sequence). CDR3 length: 14 residues. CDR3 loop: CASSRTANQETQYF. DNA for the CDR3: TGTGCCAGTAGTAGAACAGCGAACCAAGAGACCCAGTACTTC.

V usage is TRBV11-2 and J usage is TRBJ2-7; 13 nucleotides match TRBD2. Germline values: CDR1 SGHAT, CDR2 FQNNGV. This CDR3 is built from 17 residues. J was trimmed by 2 bases and V by 5 bases; bases with no gene match: 9. The CDR3 region is CASSVGTSGARAYEQYF. CDR3 DNA: TGTGCCAGCAGCGTCGGGACTAGCGGGGCCCGGGCCTACGAGCAGTACTTC. The variable domain in full, with the rest retrieved from reference TRBV11-2 and TRBJ2-7, is EAGVAQSPRYKIIEKRQSVAFWCNPISGHATLYWYQQILGQGPKLLIQFQNNGVVDDSQLPKDRFSAERLKGVDSTLKIQPAKLEDSAVYLCASSVGTSGARAYEQYFGPGTRLTVT.

The chain recombines TRBV5-6 with TRBJ1-2, with a possible D match to TRBD1 (6 bases). The ends were cut back, 4 bases at V and 6 bases at J, with 13 bases in the middle. The CDR3 has 13 amino acids. Germline V gene data show CDR1 as SGHDT and CDR2 as YYEEEE. The DNA of the CDR3 is TGTGCCAGCAGCGCTGACAGGAGGGATGGCTACACCTTC. Its protein is CASSADRRDGYTF.

Turning to this clone: Within the sample, other DNA sequences also encode this same CDR3. The V gene is TRBV12-5, the J gene TRBJ2-7; D possibly corresponds to TRBD1 (6 bases). Trimming shortened V by 0 bases and J by 4 bases, and 22 bases separated the two germline ends. CDR3 length equals 18 residues. Germline V gene sequence: CDR1 LGHNT, CDR2 FRNRAP. CDR3 protein: CASGLVLGRGGVGYEQYF. The DNA of the CDR3 is TGTGCTAGTGGTTTGGTACTGGGACGAGGGGGAGTTGGGTACGAGCAGTACTTC.

The V and J genes are TRBV7-2 and TRBJ2-7, with 12 bases lining up with TRBD1. Trimming took 0 bases from V and 3 from J; bases not matched to a gene: 3. The CDR3 loop spans 16 amino acids. Germline CDR1 SGHTA, CDR2 FQGNSA. In DNA, the CDR3 is TGTGCCAGCAGCTTAGCCGGGACAGGGGGCGTCTACGAGCAGTACTTC. Its translation: CASSLAGTGGVYEQYF.

The chain has TRBV4-1 and TRBJ2-7; 8 positions agree with TRBD1. Germline assignment: CDR1 MGHRA and CDR2 YSYEKL. After removal of 3 bases from V and 5 bases from J, the junction contained 9 bases not matched to a gene. This CDR3 has 15 residues. DNA of the CDR3: TGCGCCAGCAGCCAGGAGAAACAGGGGGTCCACGAGCAGTACTTC. As protein: CASSQEKQGVHEQYF.

The V and J genes are TRBV9 and TRBJ1-6; 9 bases fit TRBD1. The length of the CDR3 is 16 residues. Germline V gives CDR1 SGDLS, CDR2 YYNGEE. With 2 bases clipped from V and 7 bases from J, the junction kept 7 bases outside the gene matches. CDR3 residues: CASSVTPGQGNSPLHF. CDR3 DNA sequence: TGTGCCAGCAGCGTGACCCCGGGACAGGGAAATTCACCCCTCCACTTT.

This rearrangement joins TRBV20-1 to TRBJ1-1; 9 bases are a match to TRBD1. The length of the CDR3 is 11 residues. After removal of 6 bases from V and 11 bases from J, the junction contained 7 bases not matched to a gene. From germline, CDR1 is DFQATT and CDR2 SNEGSKA (reference sequence). CDR3 region: CSAGTGSDAFF. The DNA of the CDR3 is TGCAGTGCCGGGACAGGGAGTGACGCTTTCTTT.

This chain joins TRBV7-9 and TRBJ2-7; weak D call: TRBD1 (6 bases). CDR1 and CDR2 from the germline V gene are SEHNR and FQNEAQ (reference sequence). V lost 1 base and J lost 2, with 12 bases in between. The CDR3 extends over 15 amino acids. The DNA of the CDR3 is TGTGCCAGCAGCTTAGGCGGACAGCATCCCTACGAGCAGTACTTC. It yields the protein CASSLGGQHPYEQYF.

The rearrangement links TRBV7-3 to TRBJ1-2; the match to TRBD1 covers 8 bases. In germline, CDR1 is SGHTA, CDR2 FQGTGA. J gave up 6 bases and V 5 bases, and 8 bases lay outside the gene matches. The CDR3 length is 14 residues. In nucleotides, the CDR3 is TGTGCCAGCAGCGTCGACGGGACAGGTCATGGCTACACCTTC. Its translation is CASSVDGTGHGYTF. Looking up the rest from reference TRBV7-3 and TRBJ1-2 gives the full variable domain: GAGVSQTPSNKVTEKGKYVELRCDPISGHTALYWYRQSLGQGPEFLIYFQGTGAADDSGLPNDRFFAVRPEGSVSTLKIQRTERGDSAVYLCASSVDGTGHGYTFGSGTRLTVV.